What follows are 12 T cell receptor beta chains derived from one specimen sequenced in a study of OX40 agonist ivuxolimab in advanced cancers. Profiling relied on immunoSEQ multiplex PCR, and the TCRdb table lists in-frame clones only, not all of them. The repertoire includes over 50,000 clones, 92% of them detected once, and approximately 23% sits in the top ten. Sequenced material: CD4+ or CD8+ T cells sorted from blood, taken in a trial of the OX40 agonist ivuxolimab. These receptors all stem from an adult with an advanced solid tumor such as melanoma, head and neck, liver or kidney cancer.

This clone was picked up a small number of times. V usage is TRBV5-3 and J usage is TRBJ2-7; D call uncertain. TRBV5-3 is flagged as an ORF with uncertain function. The V and J ends lost 4 bases and 5 bases respectively, with 4 bases between them. The CDR3 covers 10 residues. The CDR3 DNA reads TGTGCCAGAAGCCCCCACGAGCAGTACTTC. This translates into CARSPHEQYF.

V and J are TRBV30 and TRBJ1-6; 8 bases agree with TRBD1. The V segment lost 0 bases and the J segment 10 bases; nucleotides outside the gene matches: 8. CDR1 GTSNPN and CDR2 SVGIG come from the germline V gene (reference sequence). The CDR3 extends over 15 amino acids. CDR3 DNA: TGTGCCTGGAGTGTACTCGGACAGGGAGAGTCACCCCTCCACTTT. It encodes CAWSVLGQGESPLHF. The whole variable domain, filled in from reference TRBV30 and TRBJ1-6, reads SQTIHQWPATLVQPVGSPLSLECTVEGTSNPNLYWYRQAAGRGLQLLFYSVGIGQISSEVPQNLSASRPQDRQFILSSKKLLLSDSGFYLCAWSVLGQGESPLHFGNGTRLTVT.

The V and J genes are TRBV2 and TRBJ1-5, with TRBD1 identical over 8 bases. J gave up 6 bases and V 6 bases, and 4 bases lay outside the gene matches. Germline V gene sequence: CDR1 SNHLY, CDR2 FYNNEI. CDR3 length: 13 residues. In DNA form, the CDR3 reads TGTGCCAGCAGGGACAGGGAAGGTCAGCCCCAGCATTTT. It specifies CASRDREGQPQHF.

The rearrangement joins TRBV20-1 to TRBJ2-1; D is unresolved. V was cut by 8 bases and J by 9 bases, with 11 bases left in between. Germline lookup yields CDR1 DFQATT and CDR2 SNEGSKA (reference sequence). The CDR3 loop spans 10 amino acids. Here the CDR3 reads CSRWPIEQFF. DNA for the CDR3: TGCAGTCGCTGGCCAATTGAGCAGTTCTTC.

DNA of the CDR3: TGTGCCAGCAGCTCGGCGGGATACACTGAAGCTTTCTTT. Protein: CASSSAGYTEAFF. V usage is TRBV9 and J usage is TRBJ1-1; no reliable D call. Looked up from germline, CDR1 is SGDLS and CDR2 is YYNGEE. Trimming took 4 bases from V and 3 from J, leaving 10 bases between them. CDR3 length: 13 amino acids.

The rearrangement links TRBV27 to TRBJ1-5, with 8 bases aligning to TRBD1. Unmatched junction bases numbered 12, after V lost 10 bases and J lost 1 base. The CDR3 totals 16 residues. Germline CDR1 MNHEY, CDR2 SMNVEV (reference sequence). The CDR3 sequence is CATKTGVPLSNQPQHF. As DNA, the CDR3 is TGTGCCACTAAGACAGGGGTGCCCTTAAGCAATCAGCCCCAGCATTTT.

This sequence joins TRBV6-6 and TRBJ1-2; D ambiguous. The germline gives CDR1 MNHNY, CDR2 SVGAGI (reference sequence). V lost 0 bases and J 6 bases, leaving 8 bases between the germline ends. This CDR3 is built from 13 residues. CDR3 nucleotide sequence: TGTGCCAGCAGTTACTCGATAGGGAATGGCTACACCTTC. This gives the protein CASSYSIGNGYTF.

The chain links TRBV6-6 to TRBJ2-1; D is uncertain. From germline, CDR1 is MNHNY and CDR2 SVGAGI (reference sequence). This CDR3 is built from 13 residues. V was trimmed by 0 bases and J by 10 bases, leaving 10 bases between them. CDR3 loop: CASSYSGGSEQFF. For the CDR3, the DNA is TGTGCCAGCAGTTACTCAGGTGGTAGCGAGCAGTTCTTC.

V and J are TRBV7-9 and TRBJ1-6, with D uncertain. V shed 2 bases and J shed 9 bases, with 11 bases lying between them. Per germline, CDR1 SEHNR and CDR2 FQNEAQ (reference sequence). CDR3 length equals 14 residues. CDR3 sequence: CASSLTNKGSPLHF. In DNA, the CDR3 is TGTGCCAGCAGCTTAACTAATAAGGGTTCACCCCTCCACTTT. The full variable domain, rest sourced from reference TRBV7-9 and TRBJ1-6, is DTGVSQNPRHKITKRGQNVTFRCDPISEHNRLYWYRQTLGQGPEFLTYFQNEAQLEKSRLLSDRFSAERPKGSFSTLEIQRTEQGDSAMYLCASSLTNKGSPLHFGNGTRLTVT.

This chain uses TRBV11-2 with TRBJ2-3, with TRBD2 matching 10 bases. The V and J ends lost 0 bases and 6 bases, in that order; junction bases with no gene match: 12. The CDR3 has 18 residues. Germline V gene data show CDR1 as SGHAT and CDR2 as FQNNGV. DNA of the CDR3: TGTGCCAGCAGCTTAGATCTGTCCAGCGGGGGGGCGTGGGATACGCAGTATTTT. This translates into CASSLDLSSGGAWDTQYF.

The chain employs TRBV29-1 and TRBJ2-1; the D gene is possibly TRBD2 (5 bases). The CDR3 has 11 residues. V lost 3 bases and J lost 9, with 9 bases in between. The V gene's germline CDR1 is SQVTM and CDR2 ANQGSEA. CDR3 in DNA: TGCAGCGTTGATAGGAGCGGTGAGCAGTTCTTC. Protein sequence: CSVDRSGEQFF.

The chain uses TRBV11-2 and TRBJ1-5; 8 bases line up with TRBD1. Trimming took 5 bases from V and 1 from J; bases not matched to a gene: 4. CDR1 and CDR2 from the germline V gene are SGHAT and FQNNGV. This CDR3 is 15 amino acids long. CDR3 sequence: CASSDRGDSNQPQHF. CDR3 coding DNA: TGTGCCAGCAGCGACAGGGGCGACAGCAATCAGCCCCAGCATTTT. Variable domain in full (rest from reference TRBV11-2 and TRBJ1-5): EAGVAQSPRYKIIEKRQSVAFWCNPISGHATLYWYQQILGQGPKLLIQFQNNGVVDDSQLPKDRFSAERLKGVDSTLKIQPAKLEDSAVYLCASSDRGDSNQPQHFGDGTRLSIL.